The 16 T cell receptor beta chains presented below share a single source sample, sequenced in a study of cytomegalovirus exposure and HLA in healthy donors. PCR employed 60 Vbeta and 13 Jbeta primers. The method was immunoSEQ multiplex PCR; TCRdb's version includes in-frame clones alone and lacks a portion of them. This table holds over 75,000 clones, around 64% found once. Material for sequencing was PBMCs. The receptors originated from a man under 40 in good health and CMV-seronegative.

This chain uses TRBV28 with TRBJ2-7, with unresolved D. Trimming cost V 4 bases and J 3 bases, with 4 bases left between them. The CDR3 is 11 residues long. The germline V gene encodes CDR1 MDHEN and CDR2 SYDVKM. CDR3 loop: CASSSNYEQYF. The CDR3 nucleotides read TGTGCCAGCAGTTCCAACTACGAGCAGTACTTC.

The rearrangement joins TRBV25-1 to TRBJ1-4; 7 bases line up with TRBD1. In germline, CDR1 is MGHDK, CDR2 SYGVNS. The CDR3 runs 13 residues. J lost 7 bases, V lost 4 bases, and 3 bases had no gene match. This CDR3 is CASSVGTVEKLFF. CDR3 coding DNA: TGTGCCAGCAGTGTGGGGACAGTTGAAAAACTGTTTTTT.

The chain has TRBV5-4 and TRBJ2-1; TRBD2 matches at 7 bases. Germline CDR1 is SGHNT and CDR2 is YYREEE (reference sequence). This CDR3 contains 14 residues. The V and J ends lost 1 base and 7 bases, in that order; junction bases with no gene match: 5. The CDR3, as DNA: TGTGCCAGCAGCTTGTATGGCGGGAGAAATGAGCAGTTCTTC. Translation gives CASSLYGGRNEQFF.

This clone has only one observation. This chain links TRBV11-3 with TRBJ1-1; maybe TRBD1 (6 bases). The CDR3 loop spans 14 amino acids. Looked up from germline, CDR1 is SGHNT and CDR2 is YENEEA. V lost 9 bases to trimming and J lost 3 bases, with 17 bases between them. DNA for the CDR3: TGTGCCAGGCCCAAACGACAGGTGGACACTGAAGCTTTCTTT. Its translation: CARPKRQVDTEAFF.

The rearrangement uses TRBV6-1 and TRBJ1-1, with 11 bases fitting TRBD1. CDR3 length: 13 amino acids. With 11 bases clipped from V and 9 bases from J, the junction kept 11 bases outside the gene matches. Germline CDR1 reads MNHNS; CDR2 reads SASEGT. The CDR3 reads CAGQSGTGGKAFF. The CDR3 region has the DNA TGTGCCGGCCAGAGTGGGACAGGGGGAAAAGCTTTCTTT.

Only a few counts were recorded for this clone. This CDR3 reads CATSREPGVKNIQYF. CDR3 nucleotide sequence: TGTGCCACCAGCAGAGAACCGGGGGTGAAAAACATTCAGTACTTC. The V and J genes are TRBV15 and TRBJ2-4, with D possibly TRBD2 on 6 matching bases. CDR1 is LNHNV, CDR2 YYDKDF, per germline (reference sequence). V was trimmed by 0 bases and J by 4 bases, leaving 10 bases between them. CDR3 length: 15 residues.

The chain is built from TRBV4-3 and TRBJ1-1, with a possible D match to TRBD1 (6 bases). The V gene's germline CDR1 is LGHNA and CDR2 YSLEER. This CDR3 spans 14 amino acids. V was clipped by 2 bases and J by 6 bases, with 13 bases between them. The CDR3 loop is CASSQYRDGPEAFF. The CDR3 DNA is TGCGCCAGCAGCCAATACAGGGACGGACCTGAAGCTTTCTTT.

V usage is TRBV9 and J usage is TRBJ1-2; possibly TRBD1 for D (6 bases). Germline V gene lookup returns CDR1 SGDLS and CDR2 YYNGEE. V was cut by 0 bases and J by 4 bases, with 19 bases left in between. The CDR3 contains 17 residues. The CDR3 region is CASSVVGIGQRFYGYTF. The CDR3 nucleotides read TGTGCCAGCAGCGTAGTTGGAATCGGACAGAGGTTCTATGGCTACACCTTC.

The rearrangement joins TRBV4-1 to TRBJ2-3; D is possibly TRBD2 (5 bases). This CDR3 comprises 13 residues. V shed 4 bases and J shed 6 bases, with 11 bases lying between them. The V gene's germline CDR1 is MGHRA and CDR2 YSYEKL. CDR3 in amino acids: CASSRPGGDTQYF. The CDR3 coding sequence is TGCGCCAGCAGCCGACCAGGCGGGGATACGCAGTATTTT.

CDR3 in DNA: TGTGCCAGCAGAGCAACAGGGGGCAGAGGCAACGAGCAGTACTTC. It yields the protein CASRATGGRGNEQYF. The rearrangement joins TRBV6-5 to TRBJ2-7, with TRBD1 identical over 9 bases. With 6 bases clipped from V and 5 bases from J, the junction kept 11 bases outside the gene matches. This CDR3 is 15 amino acids long. CDR1 and CDR2 from the germline V gene are MNHEY and SVGAGI.

This clone appeared once. The gene calls are TRBV27 and TRBJ2-7; TRBD2 matches at 7 bases. Germline V gene sequence: CDR1 MNHEY, CDR2 SMNVEV (reference sequence). CDR3 size: 12 residues. The V and J ends lost 3 bases and 7 bases, in that order; junction bases with no gene match: 3. CDR3 DNA sequence: TGTGCCAGCAGTTTGGGGGGGGAGGAGCAGTACTTC. Translation gives CASSLGGEEQYF.

This clone was detected only once. The chain uses TRBV6-1 and TRBJ2-2; weak D call: TRBD2 (6 bases). V lost 2 bases and J 5 bases, leaving 12 bases between the germline ends. Germline V gene lookup returns CDR1 MNHNS and CDR2 SASEGT. The CDR3 totals 15 residues. The CDR3 here is CASSELKGGTGELFF. In nucleotides, the CDR3 is TGTGCCAGCAGTGAATTGAAGGGAGGTACCGGGGAGCTGTTTTTT.

The CDR3 coding sequence is TGTGCCAGCAGCCTTCCCGGGACAGGGACCGACACTGAAGCTTTCTTT. The encoded protein is CASSLPGTGTDTEAFF. V gene TRBV28 combines with J gene TRBJ1-1; TRBD1 matches at 9 bases. The CDR3 length is 16 residues. Germline CDR1 reads MDHEN; CDR2 reads SYDVKM. V was clipped by 6 bases and J by 3 bases; unmatched bases: 11.

The chain joins TRBV5-1 to TRBJ1-5, with 8 bases identical to TRBD1. The germline CDR1 and CDR2 sequences are SGHRS and YFSETQ. The V gene end was trimmed by 2 bases and the J gene end by 7 bases; junction bases not matched to a gene: 5. The CDR3 is made up of 14 amino acids. The CDR3 bases are TGCGCCAGCAGCTTACAACAGGGGGTGCAGCCCCAGCATTTT. Its protein product is CASSLQQGVQPQHF. Looking up the rest from reference TRBV5-1 and TRBJ1-5 gives the full variable domain: KAGVTQTPRYLIKTRGQQVTLSCSPISGHRSVSWYQQTPGQGLQFLFEYFSETQRNKGNFPGRFSGRQFSNSRSEMNVSTLELGDSALYLCASSLQQGVQPQHFGDGTRLSIL.

The chain uses TRBV25-1 and TRBJ1-2, with D perhaps TRBD1 (6 bases). This CDR3 is 16 amino acids long. Germline V CDR1 and CDR2: MGHDK, SYGVNS. The V gene lost 0 bases and the J gene lost 8 bases, with 19 bases spanning the gap. The CDR3 sequence is CASSEYFTTGSSGYTF. In DNA form, the CDR3 reads TGTGCCAGCAGTGAATATTTCACTACAGGGTCGAGCGGCTACACCTTC.

V usage is TRBV30 and J usage is TRBJ1-1; D is ambiguous. The CDR3 consists of 12 residues. The ends were cut back, 5 bases at V and 7 bases at J, with 14 bases in the middle. Germline CDR1 is GTSNPN and CDR2 is SVGIG (reference sequence). CDR3 sequence reads: CAWGRQVGEAFF. CDR3 coding DNA: TGTGCCTGGGGCCGACAAGTCGGTGAAGCTTTCTTT.